Included here is one T cell receptor beta chain sequence, with context. The data were taken from a study of blood T cell repertoires in COVID-19. The CDR3 extends over 18 amino acids. The V end lost 0 bases, the J end lost 8 bases, and 23 bases lay between the germline ends. Germline V CDR1 and CDR2: GTSNPN, SVGIG (reference sequence). Repertoires were generated with immunoSEQ multiplex PCR, while TCRdb's copy carries only in-frame clones and drops some. The sample lists fewer than 350,000 clones; around 85% were seen once. This rearrangement joins TRBV30 to TRBJ1-6; TRBD1 might be the D (6 bases). The sequence came from a woman in her twenties or thirties who had been exposed to COVID-19. Sequenced sample: PBMCs or T cells enriched from blood (not recorded which). The CDR3 DNA reads as TGTGCCTGGAGTGTAAAAGCCCGCGGACAGTTTGGGGATTCACCCCTCCACTTT. It yields the protein CAWSVKARGQFGDSPLHF.